The 27 T cell receptor beta chains reported below all come from one sample, sequenced in a study of cytomegalovirus exposure and HLA in healthy donors. Clones were sequenced by immunoSEQ multiplex PCR, and TCRdb holds only the in-frame ones, with some missing. The repertoire holds more than 95,000 clones, with around 86% as singletons. Sequenced input: PBMCs. These receptors were taken from a woman aged 18 to 35 in good health and CMV-seropositive.

The genes are TRBV6-6 and TRBJ2-1; 8 positions agree with TRBD2. V trimming: 0 bases; J trimming: 10 bases; junction bases outside the gene matches: 5. The CDR3 consists of 14 residues. Germline CDR1 reads MNHNY; CDR2 reads SVGAGI (reference sequence). The CDR3 loop is CASSYSTLAGEQFF. CDR3 nucleotides: TGTGCCAGCAGTTACTCGACCTTAGCGGGGGAGCAGTTCTTC.

The V gene is TRBV5-1, the J gene TRBJ1-2, with D possibly being TRBD1 (6 bases). The CDR3 is 15 amino acids. CDR1 is SGHRS, CDR2 YFSETQ, per germline. Trimming left V 4 bases short and J 8 bases short, with 21 bases between. The CDR3 bases are TGCGCCAGCAGCCCGAAGGGGGTGGGCCTGGGCGGCTACACCTTC. Amino acid sequence: CASSPKGVGLGGYTF. Together with reference TRBV5-1 and TRBJ1-2, the CDR3 gives the full variable domain: KAGVTQTPRYLIKTRGQQVTLSCSPISGHRSVSWYQQTPGQGLQFLFEYFSETQRNKGNFPGRFSGRQFSNSRSEMNVSTLELGDSALYLCASSPKGVGLGGYTFGSGTRLTVV.

The V gene is TRBV15, the J gene TRBJ1-1; D is perhaps TRBD1 (5 bases). CDR1 is LNHNV, CDR2 YYDKDF, per germline (reference sequence). CDR3 size: 13 residues. V was clipped by 9 bases and J by 1 base, with 12 bases between them. CDR3 amino acids: CATKTDRNTEAFF. The CDR3 nucleotides are TGTGCCACGAAAACTGACAGGAACACTGAAGCTTTCTTT. The full variable domain, completed using reference TRBV15 and TRBJ1-1, is DAMVIQNPRYQVTQFGKPVTLSCSQTLNHNVMYWYQQKSSQAPKLLFHYYDKDFNNEADTPDNFQSRRPNTSFCFLDIRSPGLGDTAMYLCATKTDRNTEAFFGQGTRLTVV.

The V call is TRBV28, the J call TRBJ2-7; 10 nucleotides align to TRBD2. The CDR3 contains 14 residues. Germline assignment: CDR1 MDHEN and CDR2 SYDVKM. V shed 8 bases and J 3 bases; nucleotides not matched to a gene: 7. The CDR3 reads CASVPSGGNYEQYF. The DNA for the CDR3 is TGTGCCAGCGTTCCTAGCGGGGGAAACTACGAGCAGTACTTC.

This chain links TRBV6-5 with TRBJ2-7; D is ambiguous. CDR1 MNHEY and CDR2 SVGAGI come from the germline V gene. The germline V and J ends were trimmed by 2 bases and 0 bases, with 8 bases remaining between them. The CDR3 has 14 amino acids. CDR3 DNA: TGTGCCAGCAGTTACGGCCGAAGCTCCTACGAGCAGTACTTC. Translating it yields CASSYGRSSYEQYF.

CDR3 sequence reads: CASSTTGRHEQYF. The DNA for the CDR3 is TGTGCCAGCAGCACCACAGGGAGACACGAGCAGTACTTC. The genes are TRBV28 and TRBJ2-7, with TRBD1 as a possible D gene (6 bases). The V gene lost 6 bases and the J gene lost 5 bases, with 14 bases spanning the gap. CDR1 is MDHEN, CDR2 SYDVKM, per germline. The CDR3 sequence is 13 residues long. The variable domain in full, with the rest retrieved from reference TRBV28 and TRBJ2-7, is DVKVTQSSRYLVKRTGEKVFLECVQDMDHENMFWYRQDPGLGLRLIYFSYDVKMKEKGDIPEGYSVSREKKERFSLILESASTNQTSMYLCASSTTGRHEQYFGPGTRLTVT.

The V call is TRBV14, the J call TRBJ1-2, with D uncertain. The CDR3 totals 15 residues. Germline lookup yields CDR1 SGHDN and CDR2 FVKESK. V was trimmed by 4 bases and J by 4 bases, leaving 16 bases between them. The CDR3 DNA sequence: TGTGCCAGCAGCCCCGCGCCAGGAATGGGCTATGGCTACACCTTC. It is translated as CASSPAPGMGYGYTF.

A few counts support this clone. The rearrangement uses TRBV2 and TRBJ1-5; D ambiguous. The germline V and J ends were trimmed by 4 bases and 7 bases, with 11 bases remaining between them. The CDR3 consists of 13 residues. Germline V gives CDR1 SNHLY, CDR2 FYNNEI. The CDR3 loop is CASSGIGEQPQHF. In nucleotides, the CDR3 is TGTGCCAGCAGTGGTATCGGGGAGCAGCCCCAGCATTTT.

The chain carries TRBV5-1 and TRBJ1-1; 7 bases fit TRBD1. J gave up 0 bases and V 5 bases, and 7 bases lay outside the gene matches. The length of the CDR3 is 15 residues. Germline lookup yields CDR1 SGHRS and CDR2 YFSETQ. The CDR3 nucleotides are TGCGCCAGCAGTCCTCAGACAGGGATGAACACTGAAGCTTTCTTT. Encoded protein: CASSPQTGMNTEAFF.

The J gene is TRBJ2-5, the V gene TRBV18; tentative D call: TRBD2 (6 bases). Looked up from germline, CDR1 is KGHSH and CDR2 is LQKENI. V was trimmed by 4 bases and J by 2 bases, leaving 14 bases between them. The CDR3 has 15 residues. CDR3 DNA sequence: TGTGCCAGCTCACAGCTGGGAGGTAGTCAAGAGACCCAGTACTTC. Translating gives CASSQLGGSQETQYF. Full variable domain (rest looked up from reference TRBV18 and TRBJ2-5): NAGVMQNPRHLVRRRGQEARLRCSPMKGHSHVYWYRQLPEEGLKFMVYLQKENIIDESGMPKERFSAEFPKEGPSILRIQQVVRGDSAAYFCASSQLGGSQETQYFGPGTRLLVL.

This rearrangement joins TRBV5-1 to TRBJ2-5; D perhaps matches TRBD2 (6 bases). Germline CDR1 SGHRS, CDR2 YFSETQ. V shed 4 bases and J shed 3 bases, with 10 bases lying between them. The CDR3 runs to 13 residues. Here the CDR3 DNA reads TGCGCCAGCAGCCGTAGCGGTGAAGAGACCCAGTACTTC. Amino acids: CASSRSGEETQYF.

V and J are TRBV5-4 and TRBJ2-1; TRBD1 is a possible D gene (5 bases). V was cut by 6 bases and J by 5 bases, with 18 bases left in between. This CDR3 contains 15 residues. Per germline, CDR1 SGHNT and CDR2 YYREEE (reference sequence). CDR3 amino acids: CASTARGGSHNEQFF. Here the CDR3 DNA reads TGTGCCAGCACCGCAAGGGGTGGCAGCCACAATGAGCAGTTCTTC.

The CDR3 sequence: CASRRRTGMEDTQYF. The CDR3, as DNA: TGCGCCAGCAGACGCCGGACAGGGATGGAAGATACGCAGTATTTT. The genes are TRBV5-1 and TRBJ2-3; 8 nucleotides match TRBD1. Trimming cost V 5 bases and J 5 bases; bases outside gene matches: 10. Per the germline V gene, CDR1 is SGHRS and CDR2 is YFSETQ. There are 15 residues in the CDR3.

V gene TRBV29-1 combines with J gene TRBJ2-7; 15 nucleotides agree with TRBD2. The germline V gene has CDR1 SQVTM and CDR2 ANQGSEA. The V segment lost 6 bases and the J segment 3 bases; nucleotides outside the gene matches: 6. The CDR3 extends over 15 amino acids. CDR3 amino acids: CSVGTSGRFLYEQYF. Here the CDR3 DNA reads TGCAGCGTGGGGACTAGCGGGAGGTTCCTCTACGAGCAGTACTTC.

With regard to this clone: Relative to the germline gene, one junction end is altered; a read error may explain this. V gene TRBV7-7 combines with J gene TRBJ2-2; 8 nucleotides line up with TRBD1. Germline values: CDR1 SSHAT, CDR2 FNYEAQ (reference sequence). This CDR3 is built from 17 residues. The CDR3 nucleotides read TGTGCTAGCAGCTTAGAGCCAGGGACAGGAGGCACCGGGGAGCTGTTTTTT. This gives the protein CASSLEPGTGGTGELFF.

The CDR3 DNA is TGTGCCATCAGTGTAGATGTTGAAGAGACCCAGTACTTC. Encoded protein: CAISVDVEETQYF. The chain carries TRBV10-3 and TRBJ2-5; no definite D call. Trimming shortened V by 4 bases and J by 3 bases, and 9 bases separated the two germline ends. The CDR3 is 13 residues long. Germline V gene data show CDR1 as ENHRY and CDR2 as SYGVKD.

This chain uses TRBV18 with TRBJ2-2, with 9 bases aligning to TRBD2. Germline V gene sequence: CDR1 KGHSH, CDR2 LQKENI. With 3 bases clipped from V and 1 base from J, the junction kept 0 bases outside the gene matches. CDR3 length equals 15 residues. The DNA for the CDR3 is TGTGCCAGCTCACCGACTAGCGGGAACACCGGGGAGCTGTTTTTT. It codes for CASSPTSGNTGELFF.

The chain recombines TRBV18 with TRBJ2-7; 7 nucleotides align to TRBD1. The CDR3 is 15 amino acids. Looked up from germline, CDR1 is KGHSH and CDR2 is LQKENI. V shed 2 bases and J 2 bases; nucleotides not matched to a gene: 6. In nucleotides, the CDR3 is TGTGCCAGCTCACCATTCGGGACAGACCCCTACGAGCAGTACTTC. Residues: CASSPFGTDPYEQYF.

V and J are TRBV28 and TRBJ1-2, with D unresolved. CDR1 and CDR2 (germline): MDHEN, SYDVKM. V lost 8 bases, J lost 1 base, and 11 bases lay in between. The CDR3 is made up of 13 amino acids. The CDR3 nucleotides read TGTGCCAGCGTTGAGTCATTTAACTATGGCTACACCTTC. Protein sequence: CASVESFNYGYTF.

This chain uses TRBV29-1 with TRBJ2-7; the D gene is possibly TRBD2 (5 bases). V gave up 6 bases and J gave up 7 bases, with 22 bases separating them. Germline values: CDR1 SQVTM, CDR2 ANQGSEA. The CDR3 extends over 14 amino acids. The chain's CDR3 is CSVLKLGDLREQYF. The CDR3 DNA sequence: TGCAGCGTCCTCAAACTGGGAGACCTCCGGGAGCAGTACTTC.

The rearrangement uses TRBV25-1 and TRBJ2-3; no definite D call. Germline V gene lookup returns CDR1 MGHDK and CDR2 SYGVNS. The CDR3 totals 11 residues. Trimming removed 4 bases from V and 4 bases from J, with 3 bases in between. The CDR3 sequence is CASSVADTQYF. CDR3 nucleotide sequence: TGTGCCAGCAGTGTAGCAGATACGCAGTATTTT.

The V gene is TRBV6-1, the J gene TRBJ1-2, with TRBD1 identical over 10 bases. Germline lookup yields CDR1 MNHNS and CDR2 SASEGT. V shed 3 bases and J 8 bases; nucleotides not matched to a gene: 6. CDR3 length: 14 residues. This CDR3 is CASSEFDRGQGYTF. DNA of the CDR3: TGTGCCAGCAGTGAGTTCGACAGGGGGCAAGGCTACACCTTC.

The V and J genes are TRBV7-9 and TRBJ1-4; the match to TRBD1 covers 11 bases. The CDR3 is 16 amino acids. The V gene's germline CDR1 is SEHNR and CDR2 FQNEAQ (reference sequence). V dropped 7 bases and J dropped 8; count of bases not matched to a gene: 12. CDR3 sequence (DNA): TGTGCCAGCACCCAATTTGGACAGGGGGCAATCGAAAAACTGTTTTTT. The encoded protein is CASTQFGQGAIEKLFF. Full variable domain (remainder filled in from reference TRBV7-9 and TRBJ1-4): DTGVSQNPRHKITKRGQNVTFRCDPISEHNRLYWYRQTLGQGPEFLTYFQNEAQLEKSRLLSDRFSAERPKGSFSTLEIQRTEQGDSAMYLCASTQFGQGAIEKLFFGSGTQLSVL.

V gene TRBV5-6 combines with J gene TRBJ1-5; D call uncertain. The CDR3 is made up of 15 amino acids. V shed 2 bases and J shed 0 bases, with 9 bases lying between them. Germline CDR1 SGHDT, CDR2 YYEEEE. CDR3 in DNA: TGTGCCAGCAGCTTTCAGGTCTATAGCAATCAGCCCCAGCATTTT. This codes for CASSFQVYSNQPQHF.

The chain recombines TRBV5-1 with TRBJ2-3, with 12 bases lining up with TRBD2. Germline CDR1 SGHRS, CDR2 YFSETQ. There are 17 residues in the CDR3. Trimming removed 0 bases from V and 5 bases from J; junction bases left unmatched: 7. This chain's CDR3 is CASSLVRTSGTKDTQYF. The CDR3 region has the DNA TGCGCCAGCAGCTTGGTCCGGACTAGCGGGACTAAAGATACGCAGTATTTT.

The rearrangement uses TRBV4-2 and TRBJ2-7; D might be TRBD2 (6 bases). This CDR3 has 16 amino acids. Germline V lookup: CDR1 LGHNA, CDR2 YNFKEQ. V shed 0 bases and J shed 0 bases, with 12 bases lying between them. The CDR3 sequence is CASSQDAGLPSYEQYF. The CDR3 bases are TGTGCCAGCAGCCAAGATGCGGGACTGCCCTCCTACGAGCAGTACTTC.

This clone was observed once. The chain couples TRBV6-5 to TRBJ1-2; D not resolved. Trimming stripped 2 bases from V and 8 bases from J, with 12 bases between. The CDR3 loop spans 13 amino acids. Per the germline V gene, CDR1 is MNHEY and CDR2 is SVGAGI. The CDR3 is CASSYGQLYGYTF. DNA of the CDR3: TGTGCCAGCAGTTACGGGCAGCTATACGGCTACACCTTC.